Presented here are 5 T cell receptor beta chains from one specimen sequenced in a study of T cell repertoires in cytomegalovirus infection. MiXCR was run by TCRdb on the reads, yielding one entry per CDR3 protein. The sample has 630,000 or so distinct CDR3 sequences, approximately 24% seen once; the top ten hold under 8.5%. Sequencing was performed on CD8+ T cells from PBMCs. Receptors originate from a human donor in good health (CMV status not recorded). Some clones in this sample may be carry-over from other donors' samples.

This clonotype was picked up a small number of times. The rearrangement uses TRBV20-1 and TRBJ1-5, with D perhaps TRBD1 (5 bases). The CDR3 spans 15 residues. The ends were cut back, 6 bases at V and 1 base at J, with 16 bases in the middle. Germline V gene lookup returns CDR1 DFQATT and CDR2 SNEGSKA (reference sequence). The CDR3: CSAIAGQISNQPQHF. CDR3 coding DNA: TGCAGTGCCATCGCCGGACAAATAAGCAATCAGCCCCAGCATTTT.

The rearrangement joins TRBV7-9 to TRBJ1-2, with no clear D. The CDR3 sequence is 10 residues long. The germline V and J ends were trimmed by 2 bases and 10 bases, with 5 bases remaining between them. Germline V gives CDR1 SEHNR, CDR2 FQNEAQ (reference sequence). The CDR3 coding sequence is TGTGCCAGCAGCTTACGGGACTACACCTTC. Residues: CASSLRDYTF.

Points on this clonotype: A clone one base away is much larger, so this may be a read error. The V and J genes are TRBV7-2 and TRBJ1-1; D possibly corresponds to TRBD1 (5 bases). The CDR3 spans 19 residues. Per germline, CDR1 SGHTA and CDR2 FQGNSA. As DNA, the CDR3 is TGTGTCAGCAGCGCGGCAATATGGGGGGTCGAACCTAAGAACACTGAAGCTTTCTTT. Its protein product is CVSSAAIWGVEPKNTEAFF.

This clonotype appeared a few times. The CDR3 region has the DNA TGCGCCAGCAGCCAAGTAGCGGGTATTGAGACCCAGTACTTC. Its protein product is CASSQVAGIETQYF. The chain combines TRBV4-1 with TRBJ2-5; 7 bases match TRBD2. Per the germline V gene, CDR1 is MGHRA and CDR2 is YSYEKL. The CDR3 totals 14 residues. V lost 1 base to trimming and J lost 5 bases; unmatched junction nucleotides: 4.

This clonotype came up many times. V and J are TRBV7-6 and TRBJ1-2, with TRBD1 as a possible D gene (6 bases). Germline lookup yields CDR1 SGHVS and CDR2 FNYEAQ. The CDR3 loop spans 15 amino acids. Deletions cut 1 base from V and 3 bases from J, with 12 bases between. CDR3 sequence: CASSLGSGAHYGYTF. The DNA of the CDR3 is TGTGCCAGCAGCTTAGGGTCGGGGGCTCACTATGGCTACACCTTC. Based on the CDR3 plus reference TRBV7-6 and TRBJ1-2, the full variable domain is GAGVSQSPRYKVTKRGQDVALRCDPISGHVSLYWYRQALGQGPEFLTYFNYEAQQDKSGLPNDRFSAERPEGSISTLTIQRTEQRDSAMYRCASSLGSGAHYGYTFGSGTRLTVV.